This TCR beta chain emerged from a study of identical twins (dated by TCRdb to 2015 to 2016). In terms of the full investigation: TCR alpha and beta repertoires from monozygotic twins, unrelated adults of various ages and cord blood were deep-sequenced to test whether fetal clonotypes persist. Replicate twin experiments were performed at different times using different library preparation protocols to rule out contamination. Broad study findings and their caveats: Zero-insertion analyses could be partly confounded by invariant T cells such as MAIT and iNKT, though diverse VJ usage argued against such confounding for most clonotypes. Fewer insertions were carried by abundant cord blood beta clonotypes, a similar but weaker trend appeared in young adult naive repertoires, and no such trend appeared in memory repertoires. The excess sharing between twins in beta out-of-frame sequences was weaker because fewer shared sequences reduced the signal-to-noise ratio. Conclusions relied on cross-sectional statistical analysis, since the same donors could not be followed over many years. In monozygotic twins, out-of-frame TCR alpha sharing was systematically underestimated by recombination models, although the models agreed with sharing between unrelated individuals. Compared with coincidental sharing between unrelated individuals, out-of-frame TCR alpha sequences shared between twins had an excess of sequences with low generation probability.

Every donor in the study was a healthy Caucasian. The twin cohort comprised three pairs of female monozygotic twins, all aged roughly 18 to 29 years. Peripheral blood mononuclear cells were the source from which RNA for the TCR libraries was isolated. The protocol used for the library was 5' RACE. Sequencing relied on an Illumina HiSeq 2000. A universal primer binding site was added through template switching, and the final cDNA carried a unique molecular identifier so that TCR cDNA molecules could be counted accurately. Specific primers in the conserved constant-segment region were used to synthesize first-strand cDNA for the TCR alpha and beta chains. To control for contamination, every cDNA library carried two barcodes: a SMART-Mk sample barcode plus Illumina barcodes. Two successive PCR steps introduced TruSeq adapter sequences along with Illumina sample barcodes. TCR alpha and beta cDNA libraries were sequenced on the Illumina HiSeq platform with custom primers. Regarding the original processing steps: MiGEC processed the raw reads to extract unique molecular identifiers, while MiXCR was used to determine the CDR3 positions. For each individual, recombination models were inferred using an EM algorithm with the repgenHMM and IGoR tools. The tcR package in R was used for shared clonotype analysis, with sharing normalized by the product of cloneset sizes. Out-of-frame nonproductive sequences were analyzed to study raw recombination free of thymic and clonal selection effects. TCRdb redid the processing of the public reads, applying fastp at Q25 and MiXCR, and retained in-frame beta chains. Merged by CDR3 protein, the rows form single entries marked with the most common genes and DNA. The V and J calls shown here were made by TCRdb, not taken from the authors' results. Recorded for this sample are some 790,000 distinct CDR3 sequences; around a sixth of them occurred a single time. Of the sample, 13% is held by the ten largest clones.

This clonotype came up a few times. Its antigen remains unidentified. No quality values exist for individual bases; no much larger clone is one base distant. In the germline V gene, CDR1 corresponds to SQVTM and CDR2 to ANQGSEA. The CDR3 sequence holds 13 residues, the cysteine and phenylalanine included. The retained sequence is limited to the CDR3, 39 bases, with the frame set at the first base. V is shortened by 4 bases, J by 6 bases, and the region joining them spans 13 bases. The same sample was also used in a study of T cells expressing NK-cell markers. Per the second study: In sorted CD3+CD56+NKG2C+, CD3+CD56+NKG2C- and CD3+CD56-NKG2C+ T-cell subsets from about 8 donors, TCR beta-chain repertoires were profiled. Seven of the eight sequenced donors were HCMV-seropositive and one was HCMV-seronegative. In several experiments an anti-gammadeltaTCR antibody was added to restrict sorting to alphabetaTCR-expressing T cells. In more than 5 donors, the dominant CD3+CD56+NKG2C+ clonotypes were found to rank among the top 10 CD8+ clonotypes and to make up roughly 1.0-7.0% of CD8+ T cells. Those dominant clonotypes were again the most abundant among CD3+CD56-NKG2C+ cells in a few donors, at roughly 28.3-65%. Whether the expanded NKG2C-expressing T cell clones were specific for HCMV antigens remained unclear. Randomly selected healthy volunteers, three men and five women, were used as the eight sequenced donors. To determine HCMV serostatus, a commercial ELISA kit was used to detect HCMV-specific IgG in serum. For a handful of donors, bulk peripheral blood T-cell repertoires were also sequenced from unsorted PBMC. MIGEC was used to demultiplex reads and group the reads by UMI, and MiTCR was used to assemble and quantify clonotypes. To remove erroneous sequences, TCR cDNA sequences were retained only when supported by two or more reads. Downstream repertoire analysis used the tcR package, and clonotypes were matched across fractions by CDR3 nucleotide sequence plus V segment. VDJmatch was used to annotate antigen specificity against VDJdb, with one amino acid substitution in CDR3 allowed.

Sequencing was done on a sample of PBMCs. This chain is built from TRBV29-1 and TRBJ1-5; the best D guess is TRBD1, with 5 bases matching. The TCR was taken from a woman aged 18-29 years in good health. The encoded CDR3 is CSVGGVGGQPQHF. The DNA reads TGCAGCGTTGGAGGGGTGGGGGGTCAGCCCCAGCATTTT. The variable domain in full, with residues beyond the CDR3 obtained from the reference TRBV29-1 and TRBJ1-5 genes, is SAVISQKPSRDICQRGTSLTIQCQVDSQVTMMFWYRQQPGQSLTLIATANQGSEATYESGFVIDKFPISRPNLTFSTLTVSNMSPEDSSIYLCSVGGVGGQPQHFGDGTRLSIL.